The present T cell receptor (beta chain) was sequenced within a study of identical twins. Trimming at V came to 2 bases and at J to 7 bases, leaving 3 bases not matched to a gene. The CDR3 runs 14 residues. As regards this clonotype: Antigen specificity is unknown. A much larger clone is a single base away; this may be a read error.

Study-level results: Insertions were fewer in abundant cord blood beta clonotypes, whereas memory repertoires showed none of this pattern. Researchers caution that invariant MAIT and iNKT cells could partly confound zero-insertion analyses.

Unique molecular identifiers were present on cDNA, and template switching added a universal primer site. TCRdb called the 5' RACE reads again in MiXCR, with one record for every CDR3 protein. The table has about 1.7 million distinct CDR3 sequences, 25% to 35% seen once. The sequenced material came from cord blood. The rearrangement uses TRBV12-3 or TRBV12-4 and TRBJ2-4; 9 bases map to TRBD1. The sequence derives from a newborn girl in good health. CDR3 sequence reads: CASSLRTGDNIQYF. The CDR3 nucleotides read TGTGCCAGCAGTTTACGGACAGGGGACAACATTCAGTACTTC.